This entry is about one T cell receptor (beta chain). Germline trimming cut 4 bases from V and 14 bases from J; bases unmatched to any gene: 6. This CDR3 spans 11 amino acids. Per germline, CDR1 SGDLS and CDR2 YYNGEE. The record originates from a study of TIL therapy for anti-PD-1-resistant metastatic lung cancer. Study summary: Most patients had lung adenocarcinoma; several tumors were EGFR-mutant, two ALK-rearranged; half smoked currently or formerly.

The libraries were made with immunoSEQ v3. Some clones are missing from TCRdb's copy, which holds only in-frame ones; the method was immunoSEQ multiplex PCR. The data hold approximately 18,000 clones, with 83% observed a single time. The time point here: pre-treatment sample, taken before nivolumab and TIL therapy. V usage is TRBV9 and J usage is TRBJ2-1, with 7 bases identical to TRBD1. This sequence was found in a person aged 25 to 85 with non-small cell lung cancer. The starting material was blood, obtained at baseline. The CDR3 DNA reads TGTGCCAGCAGCCCTGGACAGGAGGAGTTCTTC. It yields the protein CASSPGQEEFF.